This note documents a single T cell receptor (beta chain) sequence. Its antigen remains unidentified. The sample comes from a study of early T cells in non-severe SARS-CoV-2 infection. Background on the study: Sequencing of bulk RNA from unsorted whole blood was done, without chain pairing. General study findings and limits: VDJdb matches were skewed toward anti-spike CD8 T cell responses.

With 6 bases removed from V and 1 base from J, the gap between germline ends came to 6 bases. This CDR3 contains 12 residues. From germline, CDR1 is MNHEY and CDR2 SVGAGI. Separate cDNA molecules each had unique molecular identifiers attached to them. TCRdb passed the 5' RACE reads through MiXCR, listing each CDR3 protein once. Here the sample spans tens of thousands of distinct CDR3 sequences, approximately 12% being singletons. This sample comprised whole blood, obtained at baseline. This TCR came from an adult who was a healthcare worker with PCR-confirmed SARS-CoV-2 infection or an uninfected control (not recorded which). V and J are TRBV6-5 and TRBJ1-1, with a possible D match to TRBD1 (5 bases). CDR3 loop: CASRRGNTEAFF. CDR3 sequence (DNA): TGTGCCAGCAGGAGGGGGAACACTGAAGCTTTCTTT.